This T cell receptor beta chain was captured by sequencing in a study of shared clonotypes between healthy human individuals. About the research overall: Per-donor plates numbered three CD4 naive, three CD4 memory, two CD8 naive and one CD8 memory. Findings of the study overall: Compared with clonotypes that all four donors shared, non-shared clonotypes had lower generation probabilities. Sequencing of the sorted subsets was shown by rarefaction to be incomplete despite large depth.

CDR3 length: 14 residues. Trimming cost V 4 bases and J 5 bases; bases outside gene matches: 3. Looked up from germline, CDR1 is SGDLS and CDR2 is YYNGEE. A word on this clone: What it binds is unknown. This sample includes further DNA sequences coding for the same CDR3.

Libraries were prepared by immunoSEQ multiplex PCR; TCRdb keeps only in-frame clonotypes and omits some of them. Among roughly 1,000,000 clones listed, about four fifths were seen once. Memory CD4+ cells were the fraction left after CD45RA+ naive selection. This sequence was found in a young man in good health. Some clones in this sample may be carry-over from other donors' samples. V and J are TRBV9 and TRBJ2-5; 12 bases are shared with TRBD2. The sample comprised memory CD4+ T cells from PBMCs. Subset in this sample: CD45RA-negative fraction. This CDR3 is CASSSGTSGETQYF. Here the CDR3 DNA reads TGTGCCAGCAGCTCAGGGACTAGCGGGGAGACCCAGTACTTC.